One and the same sample provided the 26 T cell receptor beta chains below, sequenced in a study of graft-versus-host responses after intestinal transplantation (dated by TCRdb to about 2021). Receptor amplification or capture employed the immunoSEQ multiplex PCR assay. TCRdb obtained this table from immuneACCESS and retained in-frame rearrangements with V and J assigned. These tables miss some clones; where compared with another copy, unresolved V genes account for less than half of the shortfall, and the remainder is unexplained. Here the sample has roughly 7,600 clones; about 84% occur a single time. Of the sample, around 9.6% falls within the top ten clones. To isolate intraepithelial and lamina propria lymphocytes from graft specimens, dithiothreitol, EDTA incubations and collagenase D digestion were used. Sequences were derived from ileum tissue, sampled approximately 19 weeks after transplant. These receptors all stem from a human patient who received an intestinal transplant, so some T cells may come from the graft donor.

The CDR3 reads CAFNRWEAGELFF. The DNA for the CDR3 is TGTGCCTTTAACCGATGGGAAGCCGGGGAGCTGTTTTTT. The chain recombines TRBV6-1 with TRBJ2-2; D remains unclear. V lost 11 bases to trimming and J lost 6 bases, with 16 bases between them. The length of the CDR3 is 13 residues. Germline assignment: CDR1 MNHNS and CDR2 SASEGT.

The rearrangement joins TRBV6-5 to TRBJ1-2, with 9 bases identical to TRBD1. Germline V CDR1 and CDR2: MNHEY, SVGAGI. After removal of 6 bases from V and 8 bases from J, the junction contained 7 bases not matched to a gene. The CDR3 is made up of 13 amino acids. CDR3 in DNA: TGTGCCAGCAGAGGGACAGGGTGGCGGGGCTACACCTTC. This gives the protein CASRGTGWRGYTF.

The rearrangement joins TRBV13 to TRBJ2-7; TRBD1 aligns across 7 bases. This CDR3 region has 15 residues. The germline V gene has CDR1 PRHDT and CDR2 FYEKMQ (reference sequence). The V and J ends lost 4 bases and 0 bases, in that order; junction bases with no gene match: 6. The CDR3: CASSSGTVYSYEQYF. CDR3 DNA sequence: TGTGCCAGCAGCTCGGGGACAGTCTACTCCTACGAGCAGTACTTC.

The V gene is TRBV6-6, the J gene TRBJ2-4; D gene unclear. CDR1 and CDR2 (germline): MNHNY, SVGAGI (reference sequence). The CDR3 spans 16 residues. Deletions cut 0 bases from V and 0 bases from J, with 9 bases between. In nucleotides, the CDR3 is TGTGCCAGCAGTTACTCGGTGCTTTTAGCCAAAAACATTCAGTACTTC. This translates into CASSYSVLLAKNIQYF.

V is TRBV7-2 and J is TRBJ2-3; D tentatively fits TRBD1 or TRBD2 (5 bases each). The CDR3 spans 15 residues. Trimming left V 3 bases short and J 2 bases short, with 12 bases between. CDR1 and CDR2 (germline): SGHTA, FQGNSA. The CDR3 DNA follows: TGTGCCAGCAGCTTTAACGGGGCCCACACAGATACGCAGTATTTT. This gives the protein CASSFNGAHTDTQYF. Based on the CDR3 plus reference TRBV7-2 and TRBJ2-3, the full variable domain is GAGVSQSPSNKVTEKGKDVELRCDPISGHTALYWYRQSLGQGLEFLIYFQGNSAPDKSGLPSDRFSAERTGGSVSTLTIQRTQQEDSAVYLCASSFNGAHTDTQYFGPGTRLTVL.

The CDR3: CASSVGTSGGSSYNEQFF. The CDR3 DNA follows: TGTGCCAGCAGCGTTGGGACTAGCGGGGGGTCCTCCTACAATGAGCAGTTCTTC. This sequence joins TRBV9 and TRBJ2-1, with 15 bases identical to TRBD2. CDR1 is SGDLS, CDR2 YYNGEE, per germline. The J segment lost 0 bases and the V segment lost 2 bases, leaving 3 bases of the junction unmatched. The CDR3 covers 18 residues.

The chain joins TRBV20-1 to TRBJ2-7; D not certain. V dropped 5 bases and J dropped 6 bases, with 11 bases sitting between them. Germline CDR1 reads DFQATT; CDR2 reads SNEGSKA (reference sequence). This CDR3 comprises 11 residues. This CDR3 reads CSAGWVGEQYF. Written as DNA, the CDR3 is TGCAGTGCTGGGTGGGTGGGCGAGCAGTACTTC.

The CDR3 is CASSRLSGGANEQYF. The CDR3 bases are TGTGCCAGCAGTCGACTTTCAGGGGGGGCCAACGAGCAGTACTTC. This sequence joins TRBV6-5 and TRBJ2-7, with D perhaps matching TRBD1 or TRBD2 (7 bases each). Germline assignment: CDR1 MNHEY and CDR2 SVGAGI. Trimming removed 5 bases at V and 5 bases at J, with 19 bases between. CDR3 size: 15 residues.

This clone was counted once. The chain couples TRBV5-1 to TRBJ1-5; D is uncertain. Germline values: CDR1 SGHRS, CDR2 YFSETQ. Trimming removed 0 bases from V and 3 bases from J, with 10 bases in between. CDR3 length equals 15 residues. The CDR3 nucleotides read TGCGCCAGCAGCTTGGCCGCCGGAGCCAATCAGCCCCAGCATTTT. Translation gives CASSLAAGANQPQHF.

The genes are TRBV11-2 and TRBJ1-2; TRBD1 matches at 10 bases. Trimming cost V 5 bases and J 7 bases; bases outside gene matches: 1. The germline gives CDR1 SGHAT, CDR2 FQNNGV. This CDR3 has 12 amino acids. Written as DNA, the CDR3 is TGTGCCAGCAGCCGGGACAGGGGTGGCTACACCTTC. Translated, it gives CASSRDRGGYTF.

CDR3 region: CASSSGDASRRELFF. The DNA of the CDR3 is TGTGCCAGCAGCTCCGGGGACGCTTCTCGAAGGGAGCTGTTTTTT. The gene calls are TRBV7-9 and TRBJ2-2; the D call may be TRBD1 or TRBD2 (5 bases each). V was trimmed by 4 bases and J by 9 bases, leaving 18 bases between them. CDR1 is SEHNR, CDR2 FQNEAQ, per germline (reference sequence). This CDR3 spans 15 amino acids.

The V gene is TRBV5-4, the J gene TRBJ2-7, with D perhaps TRBD2 (5 bases). V dropped 2 bases and J dropped 6 bases, with 9 bases sitting between them. This CDR3 contains 12 residues. Germline values: CDR1 SGHNT, CDR2 YYREEE (reference sequence). The CDR3 here is CASSLRGLEQYF. The DNA of the CDR3 is TGTGCCAGCAGCTTACGAGGGCTCGAGCAGTACTTC.

The chain recombines TRBV7-9 with TRBJ2-1; 13 nucleotides match TRBD2. CDR1 and CDR2 from the germline V gene are SEHNR and FQNEAQ (reference sequence). The CDR3 is made up of 17 amino acids. The V and J ends lost 6 bases and 7 bases, in that order; junction bases with no gene match: 12. CDR3 amino acids: CASSPGRLAGGVNEQFF. DNA of the CDR3: TGTGCCAGCAGTCCTGGGAGACTAGCGGGAGGAGTGAATGAGCAGTTCTTC.

This chain joins TRBV18 and TRBJ2-7; D gene ambiguous. The CDR3 consists of 13 residues. From germline, CDR1 is KGHSH and CDR2 LQKENI. The V and J ends lost 2 bases and 0 bases respectively, with 5 bases between them. The CDR3 region has the DNA TGTGCCAGCTCACCAATTCGCTCCTACGAGCAGTACTTC. Protein sequence: CASSPIRSYEQYF.

This clone showed up just a few times. The J gene is TRBJ2-3, the V gene TRBV28; no clear D gene. This CDR3 region has 15 residues. Trimming shortened V by 5 bases and J by 4 bases, and 16 bases separated the two germline ends. CDR1 MDHEN and CDR2 SYDVKM come from the germline V gene. The CDR3 loop reads CASSPLGLFADTQYF. The CDR3 DNA sequence: TGTGCCAGCAGTCCGCTCGGGTTGTTCGCAGATACGCAGTATTTT.

This chain connects TRBV5-1 to TRBJ2-5; 9 bases line up with TRBD1. Near its end, the DNA agrees better with TRBJ2-7, so the J call may be wrong. The CDR3 totals 14 residues. Germline V gene data show CDR1 as SGHRS and CDR2 as YFSETQ. For the CDR3, the DNA is TGCGCCAGCAGCATGGGGGACAGGGTCCACGAGCAGTACTTC. Residues: CASSMGDRVHEQYF.

The chain links TRBV27 to TRBJ1-6, with D possibly TRBD1 on 5 matching bases. Germline values: CDR1 MNHEY, CDR2 SMNVEV (reference sequence). V dropped 4 bases and J dropped 8 bases, with 12 bases sitting between them. CDR3 length: 14 residues. This CDR3 reads CASSSSQGYSPLHF. In DNA form, the CDR3 reads TGTGCCAGCAGTTCAAGCCAGGGATATTCACCCCTCCACTTT.

J is TRBJ1-2 and V is TRBV19, with D perhaps matching TRBD1 (5 bases). This CDR3 contains 14 residues. The germline CDR1 and CDR2 sequences are LNHDA and SQIVND (reference sequence). V lost 9 bases to trimming and J lost 4 bases, with 18 bases between them. The CDR3 DNA sequence: TGTGCCAGCGACAACCGGGGCAGCTTCTATGGCTACACCTTC. Amino acids: CASDNRGSFYGYTF.

This chain uses TRBV5-6 with TRBJ1-5; D gene ambiguous. V lost 2 bases and J 8 bases, leaving 11 bases between the germline ends. Germline V gives CDR1 SGHDT, CDR2 YYEEEE. The CDR3 consists of 13 residues. The CDR3 sequence: CASSFNPNKPQHF. In DNA, the CDR3 is TGTGCCAGCAGCTTTAACCCAAATAAGCCCCAGCATTTT.

The rearrangement links TRBV6-5 to TRBJ1-1, with TRBD1 as a possible D gene (5 bases). This CDR3 region has 15 residues. Germline CDR1 reads MNHEY; CDR2 reads SVGAGI. Trimming took 4 bases from V and 0 from J, leaving 12 bases between them. CDR3 DNA sequence: TGTGCCAGCAGTTCTCCGGGGGTCTTGAACACTGAAGCTTTCTTT. Translated, it gives CASSSPGVLNTEAFF.

The CDR3 is CASSLARAVGYTF. CDR3 DNA sequence: TGTGCCAGCAGCTTAGCTAGGGCAGTCGGCTACACCTTC. The V and J genes are TRBV11-2 and TRBJ1-2, with D unresolved. The length of the CDR3 is 13 residues. In germline, CDR1 is SGHAT, CDR2 FQNNGV. V was pared by 1 base and J by 8 bases, with 11 bases between.

A few counts support this clone. The chain has TRBV5-1 and TRBJ2-7; D ambiguous. The CDR3 has 11 amino acids. V gave up 3 bases and J gave up 7 bases, with 8 bases separating them. In germline, CDR1 is SGHRS, CDR2 YFSETQ. CDR3 nucleotide sequence: TGCGCCAGCAGCTCGCAAAATGAGCAGTACTTC. Its translation: CASSSQNEQYF.

This chain uses TRBV11-2 with TRBJ1-2; 9 bases fit TRBD1. The CDR3 spans 17 residues. V lost 0 bases and J lost 5; bases outside the gene matches: 10. Germline lookup yields CDR1 SGHAT and CDR2 FQNNGV. The CDR3, as DNA: TGTGCCAGCAGCTTAGATCGCACAGGGGGCCGCAGATATGGCTACACCTTC. It encodes CASSLDRTGGRRYGYTF.

This clone was seen only once. The rearrangement links TRBV5-4 to TRBJ2-3; D may match TRBD1 or TRBD2 (5 bases each). V shed 4 bases and J shed 7 bases, with 19 bases lying between them. Looked up from germline, CDR1 is SGHNT and CDR2 is YYREEE (reference sequence). The CDR3 spans 15 residues. The CDR3 DNA reads TGTGCCAGCAGCCCCCCGGGGACCTCCCAGTATACGCAGTATTTT. Protein: CASSPPGTSQYTQYF.

The chain combines TRBV19 with TRBJ1-2, with 9 positions matching TRBD1. The germline V gene has CDR1 LNHDA and CDR2 SQIVND (reference sequence). The ends lost 4 bases at V and 4 bases at J; junction bases unmatched: 4. The CDR3 consists of 14 residues. The CDR3 sequence: CASSTPGQGYGYTF. CDR3 sequence (DNA): TGTGCCAGTAGTACTCCGGGACAGGGCTATGGCTACACCTTC.

The chain has TRBV10-1 and TRBJ2-7; D unresolved. Trimming shortened V by 0 bases and J by 5 bases, and 17 bases separated the two germline ends. Germline-derived CDR1 and CDR2 are WNHNN and SYGVQD (reference sequence). This CDR3 comprises 16 residues. Here the CDR3 reads CASSESIANLYNEQYF. CDR3 in DNA: TGCGCCAGCAGTGAGTCGATCGCCAATTTATATAACGAGCAGTACTTC.